These 20 T cell receptor beta chains were all obtained from the same sample, sequenced in a study of regulatory T cells in long-lasting Graves disease. Construction of TCR beta libraries relied on iRepertoire HTBI primers and on Arm-PCR targeting CDR3 regions. TCRdb reprocessed the multiplex PCR reads via MiXCR and lists one record per CDR3 protein. This sample carries some 560,000 distinct CDR3 sequences, about 15% of them seen once, and the ten largest clones take about 25%. Stated time point: newly diagnosed GD, antithyroid drugs for less than 3 months. With RNA extracted from PBMCs as input, the TCR library was made. The data were also submitted as part of a second study, on T cells in Graves' hyperthyroidism and ophthalmopathy.

Sequenced material: peripheral blood mononuclear cells (PBMCs), taken at new diagnosis, from a patient treated with antithyroid drugs. Receptors originate from a woman aged 35-65 years with Graves disease.

This clonotype has more than one count but fewer than ten. The V and J genes are TRBV6-1 and TRBJ2-6, with 9 bases aligning to TRBD1. Germline loops: CDR1 MNHNS, CDR2 SASEGT. This CDR3 contains 16 residues. V dropped 11 bases and J dropped 0; count of bases not matched to a gene: 8. CDR3 in amino acids: CAGGGTGSSGANVLTF. Here the CDR3 DNA reads TGTGCCGGTGGGGGGACAGGGAGCTCTGGGGCCAACGTCCTGACTTTC.

This clonotype was counted only a few times. V and J are TRBV6-5 and TRBJ1-5; maybe TRBD1 (6 bases). This CDR3 is 18 amino acids long. V lost 4 bases and J 2 bases, leaving 21 bases between the germline ends. Germline CDR1 reads MNHEY; CDR2 reads SVGAGI. In nucleotides, the CDR3 is TGTGCCAGCAGTTCCTCGAACCCGGACAGCTCCGGCAATCAGCCCCAGCATTTT. This encodes CASSSSNPDSSGNQPQHF.

This clonotype was picked up many times. The V call is TRBV6-5, the J call TRBJ1-1; D is perhaps TRBD1 (6 bases). Germline V gives CDR1 MNHEY, CDR2 SVGAGI. The CDR3 is 16 residues long. V gave up 2 bases and J gave up 1 base, with 14 bases separating them. CDR3 sequence: CASSYNWGHQNTEAFF. Written as DNA, the CDR3 is TGTGCCAGCAGTTACAACTGGGGACACCAGAACACTGAAGCTTTCTTT.

This clonotype has only a few counts. The V call is TRBV10-3, the J call TRBJ2-3, with 8 bases aligning to TRBD2. The CDR3 sequence is 14 residues long. With 9 bases clipped from V and 0 bases from J, the junction kept 5 bases outside the gene matches. CDR1 ENHRY and CDR2 SYGVKD come from the germline V gene. CDR3 DNA sequence: TGTGCCATTTCAGCGGGGGCTAGCACAGATACGCAGTATTTT. It is translated as CAISAGASTDTQYF.

The chain is built from TRBV9 and TRBJ2-3, with 11 nucleotides matching TRBD2. The V gene end was trimmed by 10 bases and the J gene end by 1 base; junction bases not matched to a gene: 2. The germline gives CDR1 SGDLS, CDR2 YYNGEE. The CDR3 loop spans 13 amino acids. In nucleotides, the CDR3 is TGTGCCCTTAGCGGGGGGGGCACAGATACGCAGTATTTT. Translation: CALSGGGTDTQYF.

This clonotype showed up just once. J is TRBJ2-7 and V is TRBV4-1; either TRBD1 or TRBD2 may supply D (5 bases each). Trimming took 1 base from V and 4 from J, leaving 14 bases between them. The CDR3 runs to 15 residues. Germline V CDR1 and CDR2: MGHRA, YSYEKL. In DNA, the CDR3 is TGCGCCAGCAGCCAAGCCGGGGCTACGAGTTACGAGCAGTACTTC. Translation gives CASSQAGATSYEQYF.

The gene calls are TRBV19 and TRBJ1-5; D unclear. With 5 bases removed from V and 0 bases from J, the gap between germline ends came to 17 bases. Per germline, CDR1 LNHDA and CDR2 SQIVND (reference sequence). This CDR3 region has 17 residues. The CDR3 spells CASSGPGREYSNQPQHF. The CDR3 coding sequence is TGTGCCAGTAGTGGCCCCGGAAGAGAGTATAGCAATCAGCCCCAGCATTTT.

This clonotype was recorded many times. V and J are TRBV2 and TRBJ1-1, with D maybe TRBD1 (5 bases). Germline CDR1 and CDR2: SNHLY and FYNNEI. The length of the CDR3 is 16 residues. V lost 7 bases and J lost 1, with 19 bases in between. The CDR3 loop is CASMGVRRAANTEAFF. The CDR3 nucleotides read TGTGCCAGCATGGGCGTTCGCAGGGCCGCGAACACTGAAGCTTTCTTT. The variable domain in full, with the rest retrieved from reference TRBV2 and TRBJ1-1, is EPEVTQTPSHQVTQMGQEVILRCVPISNHLYFYWYRQILGQKVEFLVSFYNNEISEKSEIFDDQFSVERPDGSNFTLKIRSTKLEDSAMYFCASMGVRRAANTEAFFGQGTRLTVV.

The sample holds many counts of this clonotype. J is TRBJ2-1 and V is TRBV10-3, with 7 bases matching TRBD2. Germline V CDR1 and CDR2: ENHRY, SYGVKD. The CDR3 runs 15 residues. Trimming removed 2 bases from V and 5 bases from J; junction bases left unmatched: 6. The CDR3 nucleotides are TGTGCCATCAGTGAGCCCCCTGCGGGGGACAATGAGCAGTTCTTC. As protein: CAISEPPAGDNEQFF.

With regard to this clonotype: In this CDR3 the conserved last residue, phenylalanine or tryptophan, is missing, so a read error is likely. The V call is TRBV7-9, the J call TRBJ2-2; no reliable D call. Germline lookup yields CDR1 SEHNR and CDR2 FQNEAQ (reference sequence). Between the trimmed V and J ends, which lost 6 bases and 4 bases, there was a span of 12 bases. This CDR3 spans 14 amino acids. The CDR3 DNA is TGTGCCAGCAGTCTTGGAAGGAGCACCGGGGAGCTGTTTCTT. Amino acids: CASSLGRSTGELFL.

To note about this clonotype: A much larger clone lies a single base off, so this may be a read error. The genes are TRBV6-5 and TRBJ2-7; D is undetermined. Looked up from germline, CDR1 is MNHEY and CDR2 is SVGAGI. The CDR3 spans 16 residues. V was shortened by 0 bases and J by 5 bases, with 17 bases between the two germline ends. The CDR3 reads CASSYSKNSLLDEQYF. CDR3 nucleotide sequence: TGTGCCAGCAGTTACTCGAAGAATTCCCTCCTAGACGAGCAGTACTTC.

Many counts were recorded for this clonotype. This chain joins TRBV28 and TRBJ2-7, with 8 positions matching TRBD1. The germline V gene encodes CDR1 MDHEN and CDR2 SYDVKM. V gave up 8 bases and J gave up 3 bases; unmatched junction bases: 9. This CDR3 is built from 14 residues. CDR3 coding DNA: TGTGCCAGCTTGACAGGGGTAAACTTCTACGAGCAGTACTTC. Protein: CASLTGVNFYEQYF.

This clonotype was detected only a few times. The V call is TRBV5-1, the J call TRBJ1-6; D might be TRBD1 (5 bases). The V gene lost 3 bases and the J gene lost 8 bases, with 12 bases spanning the gap. Germline loops: CDR1 SGHRS, CDR2 YFSETQ. This CDR3 contains 14 residues. CDR3 sequence (DNA): TGCGCCAGCAGCTCCAGGGTGGTTGATTCACCCCTCCACTTT. It yields the protein CASSSRVVDSPLHF.

The rearrangement links TRBV15 to TRBJ1-2; D is uncertain. From germline, CDR1 is LNHNV and CDR2 YYDKDF (reference sequence). This CDR3 region has 15 residues. The V and J ends lost 3 bases and 3 bases respectively, with 14 bases between them. DNA of the CDR3: TGTGCCACCAGCAGCTCTAGGTTGGGAGACTATGGCTACACCTTC. It translates to CATSSSRLGDYGYTF.

This clonotype appeared many times. The chain combines TRBV3-1 with TRBJ2-2; D unclear. Between the trimmed V and J ends, which lost 1 base and 7 bases, there was a span of 7 bases. Germline V lookup: CDR1 LGHDT, CDR2 YNNKEL (reference sequence). The CDR3 consists of 13 residues. CDR3 sequence reads: CASSQGGVGELFF. In DNA, the CDR3 is TGTGCCAGCAGCCAAGGTGGAGTCGGGGAGCTGTTTTTT.

This clonotype was found a few times. The rearrangement joins TRBV28 to TRBJ2-7; possibly TRBD1 or TRBD2 for D (6 bases each). The CDR3 is 14 residues long. V lost 0 bases and J 8 bases, leaving 14 bases between the germline ends. The germline V gene has CDR1 MDHEN and CDR2 SYDVKM. The CDR3 reads CASSLWGGAGKQYF. The CDR3 DNA sequence: TGTGCCAGCAGTTTATGGGGGGGCGCGGGCAAGCAGTACTTC.

This clonotype was detected ten times or more. The V and J genes are TRBV28 and TRBJ2-2; D not resolved. Trimming took off 6 bases at V and 1 base at J, with 6 bases between the two ends. Germline values: CDR1 MDHEN, CDR2 SYDVKM. The CDR3 has 13 amino acids. The CDR3 sequence is CASRYRNTGELFF. The DNA of the CDR3 is TGTGCCAGCAGGTATAGGAACACCGGGGAGCTGTTTTTT.

This clonotype was detected a few times. In DNA, the CDR3 is TGTGCCAGCAGCACCAGTGGACAGGGCCTTCAGGAAAAACTGTTTTTT. Translated: CASSTSGQGLQEKLFF. The V call is TRBV7-9, the J call TRBJ1-4, with 8 nucleotides matching TRBD1. The J segment lost 8 bases and the V segment lost 5 bases, leaving 13 bases of the junction unmatched. The CDR3 has 16 residues. Germline-derived CDR1 and CDR2 are SEHNR and FQNEAQ (reference sequence).

Concerning this clonotype itself: This could be a read error, since a much larger clone is one nucleotide away. The chain is built from TRBV27 and TRBJ1-2, with D unresolved. CDR3 size: 11 residues. Trimming stripped 11 bases from V and 6 bases from J, with 13 bases between. Per germline, CDR1 MNHEY and CDR2 SMNVEV (reference sequence). CDR3 DNA sequence: TGTGCCTCCCGGGCCCGGAATGGCTACACCTTC. The encoded protein is CASRARNGYTF.

The table lists this clonotype with many counts. This chain joins TRBV2 and TRBJ2-7, with D perhaps matching TRBD1 or TRBD2 (6 bases each). Per the germline V gene, CDR1 is SNHLY and CDR2 is FYNNEI. V lost 7 bases and J lost 4, with 14 bases in between. The CDR3 totals 13 residues. CDR3 bases: TGTGCCAGCACGGGGGCCAGAAGATACGAGCAGTACTTC. Its protein is CASTGARRYEQYF.